A selection of T cell receptor beta chains follows, all from one sample in a study of human versus mouse CDR3 diversity and MHC coevolution. This table comes from immunoSEQ multiplex PCR, and its TCRdb copy is limited to in-frame clones, with some not included. The table shows more than 55,000 clones, with 94% occurring only once. Sequenced material: naive CD4+ T cells from blood. The receptors derive from a person aged 55 to 70 in good health. CDR3s include the opening cysteine and the closing phenylalanine or tryptophan. A D gene is named only where the DNA matches it firmly. Some rows mark clone size as missing; the rest say once, few, many or name a class of expanded clone.

clone_size: -
j_call: TRBJ1-1
d_call: -
v_call: TRBV7-8
cdr3_nt: TGTGCCAGCATGGGGAGAACAAACACTGAAGCTTTCTTT
cdr3_aa: CASMGRTNTEAFF

clone_size: -
j_call: TRBJ2-3
d_call: TRBD2
v_call: TRBV5-4
cdr3_nt: TGTGCCAGCGGCCGGGGGGGGGCAGGCACAGATACGCAGTATTTT
cdr3_aa: CASGRGGAGTDTQYF

clone_size: once
j_call: TRBJ1-2
d_call: TRBD1
v_call: TRBV5-5
cdr3_nt: TGTGCCAGCAGCTGGAACCCGGGACAGGGGGCGAACTATGGCTACACCTTC
cdr3_aa: CASSWNPGQGANYGYTF

clone_size: -
j_call: TRBJ2-3
d_call: TRBD2
v_call: TRBV5-1
cdr3_nt: TGCGCCAGTGGGACTAGCGGGCCCCTTAGCACAGATACGCAGTATTTT
cdr3_aa: CASGTSGPLSTDTQYF

clone_size: -
j_call: TRBJ1-4
d_call: -
v_call: TRBV27
cdr3_nt: TGTGCCAGCAGTTTCAGGGCAGTCGCCGAAAAACTGTTTTTT
cdr3_aa: CASSFRAVAEKLFF

clone_size: -
j_call: TRBJ2-5
d_call: -
v_call: TRBV5-1
cdr3_nt: TGCGCCAGCAGCTTTGCTATCCAAGAGACCCAGTACTTC
cdr3_aa: CASSFAIQETQYF

clone_size: -
j_call: TRBJ1-3
d_call: TRBD1
v_call: TRBV30
cdr3_nt: TGTGCCTGGAGTGTCCCCCGGACAGGGGTCTTTGGAAACACCATATATTTT
cdr3_aa: CAWSVPRTGVFGNTIYF

clone_size: -
j_call: TRBJ2-3
d_call: TRBD1
v_call: TRBV7-3
cdr3_nt: TGTGCCAGCAGTGATCAGGGGGGCACAGATACGCAGTATTTT
cdr3_aa: CASSDQGGTDTQYF

clone_size: -
j_call: TRBJ2-3
d_call: -
v_call: TRBV11-3
cdr3_nt: TGTGCCAGTTGGGACAAAGTCGGTACGCAGTATTTT
cdr3_aa: CASWDKVGTQYF

clone_size: -
j_call: TRBJ2-7
d_call: -
v_call: TRBV30
cdr3_nt: TGTGCCTGGAGTGTACGGGGGGAGCAGTACTTC
cdr3_aa: CAWSVRGEQYF

clone_size: -
j_call: TRBJ2-3
d_call: TRBD2
v_call: TRBV2
cdr3_nt: TGTGCCAGCAGCGCCGGGACTAGCCCCGGGGAAGATACGCAGTATTTT
cdr3_aa: CASSAGTSPGEDTQYF

clone_size: -
j_call: TRBJ2-5
d_call: -
v_call: TRBV7-6
cdr3_nt: TGTGCCAGCAGCTGGACAGAGAGGGAGACCCAGTACTTC
cdr3_aa: CASSWTERETQYF

clone_size: -
j_call: TRBJ2-7
d_call: -
v_call: TRBV7-9
cdr3_nt: TGTGCCAGCAGCCCCTCAGGGTTCTACGAGCAGTACTTC
cdr3_aa: CASSPSGFYEQYF

clone_size: -
j_call: TRBJ2-7
d_call: -
v_call: TRBV27
cdr3_nt: TGTGCCAGCAGTTTGCAGGGGTCCTACGAGCAGTACTTC
cdr3_aa: CASSLQGSYEQYF

clone_size: -
j_call: TRBJ1-4
d_call: -
v_call: TRBV6-1
cdr3_nt: TGTGCCAGCAATATAGTTAGGACACCAAATGAAAAACTGTTTTTT
cdr3_aa: CASNIVRTPNEKLFF

clone_size: -
j_call: TRBJ2-7
d_call: TRBD1
v_call: TRBV9
cdr3_nt: TGTGCCAGCAGCGTAGGTCGGACAGGGGCCATCTACGAGCAGTACTTC
cdr3_aa: CASSVGRTGAIYEQYF

clone_size: -
j_call: TRBJ1-1
d_call: -
v_call: TRBV6-1
cdr3_nt: TGTGCCAGCAGAACAGGGAACACTGAAGCTTTCTTT
cdr3_aa: CASRTGNTEAFF

clone_size: once
j_call: TRBJ1-2
d_call: -
v_call: TRBV5-1
cdr3_nt: TGCGCCAGCAGCTTGGACTACGGGAGCTATGGCTACACCTTC
cdr3_aa: CASSLDYGSYGYTF

clone_size: -
j_call: TRBJ2-1
d_call: TRBD1
v_call: TRBV19
cdr3_nt: TGTGCCAGTAGTGGGACAGGGGCGGGTGAGCAGTTCTTC
cdr3_aa: CASSGTGAGEQFF

clone_size: -
j_call: TRBJ1-3
d_call: -
v_call: TRBV12-5
cdr3_nt: TGTGCTAGTGGTTTACCCTACTCCGCCTCTGGAAACACCATATATTTT
cdr3_aa: CASGLPYSASGNTIYF

clone_size: -
j_call: TRBJ2-3
d_call: -
v_call: TRBV2
cdr3_nt: TGTGCCAGCCGGGTTTCCACAGATACGCAGTATTTT
cdr3_aa: CASRVSTDTQYF

clone_size: -
j_call: TRBJ1-1
d_call: -
v_call: TRBV5-1
cdr3_nt: TGCGCCAGCAGCTTGTTCGCAGGGAACACTGAAGCTTTCTTT
cdr3_aa: CASSLFAGNTEAFF

clone_size: -
j_call: TRBJ2-5
d_call: TRBD1
v_call: TRBV19
cdr3_nt: TGTGCCAGTAGTCGGACAGGAGCAAGGGGAGAGACCCAGTACTTC
cdr3_aa: CASSRTGARGETQYF

clone_size: once
j_call: TRBJ2-1
d_call: -
v_call: TRBV20-1
cdr3_nt: TGCAGTGCTAGTAACAATGAGCAGTTCTTC
cdr3_aa: CSASNNEQFF

clone_size: -
j_call: TRBJ2-1
d_call: -
v_call: TRBV7-2
cdr3_nt: TGTGCCAGCAGCTTAGCCGGGACCTACAATGAGCAGTTCTTC
cdr3_aa: CASSLAGTYNEQFF

clone_size: -
j_call: TRBJ1-1
d_call: -
v_call: TRBV25-1
cdr3_nt: TGTGCCAGCACCACGACACGCAACACTGAAGCTTTCTTT
cdr3_aa: CASTTTRNTEAFF

clone_size: once
j_call: TRBJ2-5
d_call: -
v_call: TRBV19
cdr3_nt: TGTGCCAGTAGTATACAGGGGAGAGAGACCCAGTACTTC
cdr3_aa: CASSIQGRETQYF

clone_size: -
j_call: TRBJ2-5
d_call: TRBD2
v_call: TRBV11-3
cdr3_nt: TGTGCCAGCAGCTCCGGGACTAGCGGGTCAGAGACCCAGTACTTC
cdr3_aa: CASSSGTSGSETQYF

clone_size: -
j_call: TRBJ1-1
d_call: -
v_call: TRBV18
cdr3_nt: TGTGCCAGCTCAGAGACAGTGAACACTGAAGCTTTCTTT
cdr3_aa: CASSETVNTEAFF

clone_size: -
j_call: TRBJ1-1
d_call: -
v_call: TRBV20-1
cdr3_nt: TGCAGTGCTAGTTTCGCTGAAGCTTTCTTT
cdr3_aa: CSASFAEAFF

clone_size: -
j_call: TRBJ1-1
d_call: -
v_call: TRBV5-1
cdr3_nt: TGCGCCAGCCGCGCACCAAACACTGAAGCTTTCTTT
cdr3_aa: CASRAPNTEAFF

clone_size: -
j_call: TRBJ2-7
d_call: -
v_call: TRBV5-1
cdr3_nt: TGCGCCAGCAGCTCGGGATCCTCCTACGAGCAGTACTTC
cdr3_aa: CASSSGSSYEQYF

clone_size: -
j_call: TRBJ2-1
d_call: TRBD2
v_call: TRBV10-1
cdr3_nt: TGCGCCAGCAGTACTAGCGGGCCCTACAATGAGCAGTTCTTC
cdr3_aa: CASSTSGPYNEQFF

clone_size: few
j_call: TRBJ2-5
d_call: -
v_call: TRBV4-1
cdr3_nt: TGCGCCAGCAGCCAAGATCGCGGGACGGCGGAACAAGAGACCCAGTACTTC
cdr3_aa: CASSQDRGTAEQETQYF

clone_size: -
j_call: TRBJ1-1
d_call: TRBD1
v_call: TRBV18
cdr3_nt: TGTGCCAGCTCACCGGGACAGTCGATCATGAACACTGAAGCTTTCTTT
cdr3_aa: CASSPGQSIMNTEAFF

clone_size: -
j_call: TRBJ2-7
d_call: TRBD1
v_call: TRBV29-1
cdr3_nt: TGCAGCGTTAGGACAGGCCCCTACGAGCAGTACTTC
cdr3_aa: CSVRTGPYEQYF

clone_size: -
j_call: TRBJ2-7
d_call: -
v_call: TRBV6-5
cdr3_nt: TGTGCCAGCACCGATCAGGGATTCTCCTACGAGCAGTACTTC
cdr3_aa: CASTDQGFSYEQYF